Listed below are T cell receptor beta chains from one sample, sequenced in a study of blood T cell repertoires in COVID-19. Produced via immunoSEQ multiplex PCR; TCRdb's table is partial and in-frame only. The sample has about 82,000 clones; approximately 90% are singletons. Sample: PBMCs or T cells enriched from blood (not recorded which). All receptors derive from a woman between 45 and 65 years old with acute COVID-19. The CDR3 runs from the conserved cysteine through the conserved F or W. Fields, in order: V gene, J gene, D gene, clone size, CDR3 DNA, CDR3 protein. A D gene is named only where the DNA matches it firmly. The size entry is marked missing in some rows and otherwise reads once, few, many or a size class.

V: TRBV14
J: TRBJ2-7
D: -
size: few
DNA: TGTGCCAGCAGTCCTCGCAGGGTTTCCTACGAGCAGTACTTC
CDR3: CASSPRRVSYEQYF

V: TRBV7-8
J: TRBJ1-1
D: TRBD1
size: -
DNA: TGTGCCAGCAGCTTAGCGGTCGGGACAGGGGGCTCAGGCACTGAAGCTTTCTTT
CDR3: CASSLAVGTGGSGTEAFF

V: TRBV30
J: TRBJ1-2
D: TRBD1
size: -
DNA: TGTGCCGGAGGGGGCTCACATGACCCAAGGGACTATGGCTACACCTTC
CDR3: CAGGGSHDPRDYGYTF

V: TRBV29-1
J: TRBJ1-2
D: TRBD1
size: -
DNA: TGCAGCGCTCGAGGACAGGGGACTAACTATGGCTACACCTTC
CDR3: CSARGQGTNYGYTF

V: TRBV7-9
J: TRBJ2-3
D: TRBD2
size: -
DNA: TGTGCCAGCAGCGGGGACTACCATTGGGGTAGAGCGTATTTT
CDR3: CASSGDYHWGRAYF

V: TRBV19
J: TRBJ1-5
D: TRBD1
size: -
DNA: TGTGCCAGTAGTTCGCCCGGGACAGGGAATCAGCCCCAGCATTTT
CDR3: CASSSPGTGNQPQHF

V: TRBV4-1
J: TRBJ2-5
D: TRBD2
size: -
DNA: TGCGCCAGCAGCCAAGATTCAAGCGGGGGCGGGGCCGAAGAGACCCAGTACTTC
CDR3: CASSQDSSGGGAEETQYF

V: TRBV9
J: TRBJ1-4
D: -
size: -
DNA: TGTGCCAGCAGCGTTTCAGCGGTTGATGAAAAACTGTTTTTT
CDR3: CASSVSAVDEKLFF

V: TRBV5-1
J: TRBJ1-2
D: TRBD1
size: -
DNA: TGCGCCAGCAGCGCCGAAGTCCAGGGGGATAATGGCTACACCTTC
CDR3: CASSAEVQGDNGYTF

V: TRBV3-1/TRBV3-2
J: TRBJ2-7
D: TRBD1
size: -
DNA: TGTGCCAGCAGCCGCGGACAGGCCTTCTCCTACGAGCAGTACTTC
CDR3: CASSRGQAFSYEQYF

V: TRBV30
J: TRBJ1-2
D: -
size: -
DNA: TGTGCCTGGAGTGAGGCAGGGGCCCAACATGGCTACACCTTC
CDR3: CAWSEAGAQHGYTF

V: TRBV19
J: TRBJ2-4
D: TRBD2
size: once
DNA: TGTGCCAGTAGTACTTTACTAGCGGGTTTCCTAGCCAAAAACATTCAGTACTTC
CDR3: CASSTLLAGFLAKNIQYF

V: TRBV30
J: TRBJ2-1
D: TRBD1
size: -
DNA: TGTGCCTGGAACGGACAGGGTGAGCAGTTCTTC
CDR3: CAWNGQGEQFF

V: TRBV19
J: TRBJ2-3
D: TRBD2
size: -
DNA: TGTGCCAGTAGTGTCACCCCGGGAGGGCCCACAGATACGCAGTATTTT
CDR3: CASSVTPGGPTDTQYF

V: TRBV5-1
J: TRBJ1-3
D: TRBD1
size: -
DNA: TGCGCCAGCAGCTTGGCCTCTGGTGGGACAGGAGGCACCATATATTTT
CDR3: CASSLASGGTGGTIYF

V: TRBV6-2/TRBV6-3
J: TRBJ1-2
D: -
size: -
DNA: TGTGCCAGCAGCGGGCAGGGTGGTGGCTACACCTTC
CDR3: CASSGQGGGYTF

V: TRBV21-1
J: TRBJ1-5
D: -
size: -
DNA: TGTGCCAGCAGCAAAGCGCGGGGGGCCGGGAGCAATCAGCCCCAGCATTTT
CDR3: CASSKARGAGSNQPQHF

V: TRBV30
J: TRBJ2-2
D: -
size: -
DNA: TGTGCCTGGAGCGCTGGAGGGGTCGCCGGGGAGCTGTTTTTT
CDR3: CAWSAGGVAGELFF

V: TRBV6-4
J: TRBJ2-3
D: TRBD1
size: -
DNA: TGTGCCAGCAGTCAAGGGACAGGGGGAACAGATACGCAGTATTTT
CDR3: CASSQGTGGTDTQYF

V: TRBV25-1
J: TRBJ1-1
D: TRBD1
size: once
DNA: TGTGCCAGCAGTTACAGGGGGCATAACACTGAAGCTTTCTTT
CDR3: CASSYRGHNTEAFF

V: TRBV11-2
J: TRBJ1-6
D: -
size: -
DNA: TGTGCCAGCAGCTTAAATGGGGCGGTGAATTCACCCCTCCACTTT
CDR3: CASSLNGAVNSPLHF

V: TRBV18
J: TRBJ2-7
D: TRBD1
size: -
DNA: TGTGCCAGCTCACCAGGGACAGGGGGCCTCGACGAGCAGTACTTC
CDR3: CASSPGTGGLDEQYF

V: TRBV2
J: TRBJ1-2
D: -
size: -
DNA: TGTGCCAGCAGTGAATCCGGCAGGGCAGCTGGCTACACCTTC
CDR3: CASSESGRAAGYTF

V: TRBV4-2
J: TRBJ1-2
D: TRBD1
size: few
DNA: TGTGCCAGCAGCCATTTCGAGGACAGGGATAACTATGGCTACACCTTC
CDR3: CASSHFEDRDNYGYTF

V: TRBV5-1
J: TRBJ2-1
D: TRBD2
size: -
DNA: TGCGCCAGCAGTTTTACTAGCGGCCCCTACAATGAGCAGTTCTTC
CDR3: CASSFTSGPYNEQFF

V: TRBV11-1
J: TRBJ2-1
D: -
size: -
DNA: TGTGCCAGCAGCCTTGGCACAAACCGCAATGAGCAGTTCTTC
CDR3: CASSLGTNRNEQFF

V: TRBV11-3
J: TRBJ2-1
D: TRBD1
size: -
DNA: TGTGCCAGCAGCCCCTCGACAGGGACGAGTGAGCAGTTCTTC
CDR3: CASSPSTGTSEQFF

V: TRBV27
J: TRBJ1-4
D: -
size: -
DNA: TGTGCCAGCGCCCCTATCGGGGGGCGGGCTGAAAAACTGTTTTTT
CDR3: CASAPIGGRAEKLFF

V: TRBV18
J: TRBJ2-7
D: TRBD2
size: -
DNA: TGTGCCAGCTCACCACCAACGCGGGAGAAGGGCTCCTACGAGCAGTACTTC
CDR3: CASSPPTREKGSYEQYF

V: TRBV3-1/TRBV3-2
J: TRBJ2-3
D: TRBD2
size: -
DNA: TGTGCCAGCAGCCAAGAGGTGGGACTAGCGGAGGGGGATACGCAGTATTTT
CDR3: CASSQEVGLAEGDTQYF

V: TRBV19
J: TRBJ1-2
D: TRBD1
size: -
DNA: TGTGCCAGTAGGTCCGGGACAGGGGTCGGCTACACCTTC
CDR3: CASRSGTGVGYTF

V: TRBV2
J: TRBJ2-5
D: -
size: -
DNA: TGTGCCTCTAACTACCGGGTCTCAGTGGAGACCCAGTACTTC
CDR3: CASNYRVSVETQYF

V: TRBV6-6
J: TRBJ1-5
D: TRBD1
size: -
DNA: TGTGCCAGCAGCCGAGCCCCTGGGACAGGGAATCGTTTTAGCAATCAGCCCCAGCATTTT
CDR3: CASSRAPGTGNRFSNQPQHF

V: TRBV5-1
J: TRBJ1-4
D: TRBD1
size: -
DNA: TGCGCCAGCAGCTTGGTAGGGACAGAGCTGGAAAAACTGTTTTTT
CDR3: CASSLVGTELEKLFF

V: TRBV7-7
J: TRBJ1-2
D: TRBD1
size: -
DNA: TGTGCCAGCAGCGCCGCGACAGGGGGCGGTGGCTACACCTTC
CDR3: CASSAATGGGGYTF

V: TRBV27
J: TRBJ2-1
D: -
size: -
DNA: TGTGCCAGCAGCAGCGGCGGTGAGCAGTTCTTC
CDR3: CASSSGGEQFF

V: TRBV6-6
J: TRBJ2-1
D: TRBD2
size: -
DNA: TGTGCCAGCAGCTCTAGCGGGAGGAAGAATGAGCAGTTCTTC
CDR3: CASSSSGRKNEQFF

V: TRBV3-1/TRBV3-2
J: TRBJ1-1
D: -
size: few
DNA: TGTGCCAGCAGCCAAGATAGATCTGTGGGCCTCACTGAAGCTTTCTTT
CDR3: CASSQDRSVGLTEAFF

V: TRBV6-5
J: TRBJ1-3
D: -
size: once
DNA: TGTGCCAGCTTGTTTGGGACTAACTCTGGAAACACCATATATTTT
CDR3: CASLFGTNSGNTIYF

V: TRBV4-1
J: TRBJ1-5
D: TRBD1
size: -
DNA: TGCGCCAGCAGCGTCCGGGACAGCAATAGCAATCAGCCCCAGCATTTT
CDR3: CASSVRDSNSNQPQHF

V: TRBV9
J: TRBJ1-1
D: -
size: -
DNA: TGTGCCAGCAGCGTGCACAGGGACACTGAAGCTTTCTTT
CDR3: CASSVHRDTEAFF

V: TRBV12-3/TRBV12-4
J: TRBJ1-2
D: -
size: few
DNA: TGTGCCAGCAGAATCACTGGGAGTCTGGGCTACACCTTC
CDR3: CASRITGSLGYTF

V: TRBV7-3
J: TRBJ2-7
D: -
size: -
DNA: TGTGCCAGCAGCTTAGGTAGGGGGAGCTACGAGCAGTACTTC
CDR3: CASSLGRGSYEQYF